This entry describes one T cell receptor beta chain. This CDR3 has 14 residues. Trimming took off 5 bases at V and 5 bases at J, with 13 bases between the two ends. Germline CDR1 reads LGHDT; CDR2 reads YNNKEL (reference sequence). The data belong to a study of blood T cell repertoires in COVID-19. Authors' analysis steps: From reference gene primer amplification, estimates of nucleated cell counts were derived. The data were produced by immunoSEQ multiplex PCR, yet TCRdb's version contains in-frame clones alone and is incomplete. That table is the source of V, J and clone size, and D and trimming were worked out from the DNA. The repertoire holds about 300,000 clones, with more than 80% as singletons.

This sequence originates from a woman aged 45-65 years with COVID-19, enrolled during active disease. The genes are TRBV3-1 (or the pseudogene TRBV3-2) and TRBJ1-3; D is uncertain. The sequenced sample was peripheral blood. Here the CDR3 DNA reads TGTGCCAGCAGCACCCCGCGGGGAAGAAACACCATATATTTT. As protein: CASSTPRGRNTIYF.